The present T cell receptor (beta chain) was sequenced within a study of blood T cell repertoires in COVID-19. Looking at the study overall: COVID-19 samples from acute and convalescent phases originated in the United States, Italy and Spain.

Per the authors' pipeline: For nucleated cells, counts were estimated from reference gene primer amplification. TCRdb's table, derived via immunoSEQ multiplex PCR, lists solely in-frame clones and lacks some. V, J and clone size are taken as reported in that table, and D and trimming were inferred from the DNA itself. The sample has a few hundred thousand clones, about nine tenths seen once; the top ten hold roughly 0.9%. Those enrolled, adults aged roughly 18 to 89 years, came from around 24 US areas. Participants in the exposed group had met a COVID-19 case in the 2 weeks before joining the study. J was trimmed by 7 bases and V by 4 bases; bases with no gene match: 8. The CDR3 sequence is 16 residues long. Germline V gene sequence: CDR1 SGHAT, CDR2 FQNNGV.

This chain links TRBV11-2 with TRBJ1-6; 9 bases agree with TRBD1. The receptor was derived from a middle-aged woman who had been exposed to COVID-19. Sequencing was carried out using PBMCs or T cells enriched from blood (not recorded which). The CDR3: CASSYRTGEANSPLHF. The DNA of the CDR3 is TGTGCCAGCAGCTATAGGACAGGGGAGGCAAATTCACCCCTCCACTTT.